This is a list of T cell receptor beta chains from one sample in a study of blood T cell repertoires in COVID-19. Sequenced by immunoSEQ multiplex PCR; TCRdb stores in-frame clones only, minus some. Among 200,000 to 300,000 clones listed, around 89% were seen once. Sequencing was carried out using PBMCs or T cells enriched from blood (not recorded which). The source is a woman aged 25 to 39 who had recovered from COVID-19. CDR3s include the opening cysteine and the closing phenylalanine or tryptophan. A D gene is named only where the DNA matches it firmly. Part of the rows lack a size; the others show once, few, many or a class for expanded clones.

v_gene: TRBV19; j_gene: TRBJ2-1; abundance: .; d_gene: .; CDR3nt: TGTGCCAGTAAGGAACTAGCTACCCTGGATGAGCAGTTCTTC; CDR3aa: CASKELATLDEQFF
v_gene: TRBV30; j_gene: TRBJ2-2; abundance: few; d_gene: .; CDR3nt: TGTGCCTGGAGTAGATCTAGAGAAACCGGGGAGCTGTTTTTT; CDR3aa: CAWSRSRETGELFF
v_gene: TRBV7-9; j_gene: TRBJ2-4; abundance: .; d_gene: TRBD2; CDR3nt: TGTGCCAGCAGCTTAGCCGAACTAGCGGGGAACATTCAGTACTTC; CDR3aa: CASSLAELAGNIQYF
v_gene: TRBV18; j_gene: TRBJ1-1; abundance: .; d_gene: .; CDR3nt: TGTGCCCCGACAGGCCGGAACACTGAAGCTTTCTTT; CDR3aa: CAPTGRNTEAFF
v_gene: TRBV3-1/TRBV3-2; j_gene: TRBJ1-5; abundance: .; d_gene: .; CDR3nt: TGTGCCAGCAGTCAGGACACTAATCAGCCCCAGCATTTT; CDR3aa: CASSQDTNQPQHF
v_gene: TRBV11-3; j_gene: TRBJ2-7; abundance: .; d_gene: .; CDR3nt: TGTGCCAGCAGCTACACGAGAGGGGGCGAGCAGTACTTC; CDR3aa: CASSYTRGGEQYF
v_gene: TRBV4-1; j_gene: TRBJ1-1; abundance: .; d_gene: .; CDR3nt: TGCGCCAGCAGCCAAGACCTCATCCGGGGGGGGATGAACACTGAAGCTTTCTTT; CDR3aa: CASSQDLIRGGMNTEAFF
v_gene: TRBV21-1; j_gene: TRBJ2-7; abundance: .; d_gene: .; CDR3nt: TGTGCCAGCAGCACAAAAATGCGGTTCGCTCCACAGTACTTC; CDR3aa: CASSTKMRFAPQYF
v_gene: TRBV23-1; j_gene: TRBJ1-4; abundance: once; d_gene: TRBD1; CDR3nt: TGCGCCAGCAGTCAAACCGAAAGGGACAGGGGTCCCCCTGCAACTAATGAAAAACTGTTTTTT; CDR3aa: CASSQTERDRGPPATNEKLFF
v_gene: TRBV7-2; j_gene: TRBJ2-1; abundance: .; d_gene: .; CDR3nt: TGTGCCAGCACCTCGTTCAATGAGCAGTTCTTC; CDR3aa: CASTSFNEQFF
v_gene: TRBV7-2; j_gene: TRBJ2-1; abundance: .; d_gene: TRBD2; CDR3nt: TGTGCCAGCAGCCCAACGGGACTAGCGGGAGGGCAGCAGTTCTTC; CDR3aa: CASSPTGLAGGQQFF
v_gene: TRBV19; j_gene: TRBJ2-1; abundance: .; d_gene: TRBD1; CDR3nt: TGTGCCAGTAGTCCCTGGGGACAGGGGGGCTATGAGCAGTTCTTC; CDR3aa: CASSPWGQGGYEQFF
v_gene: TRBV11-2; j_gene: TRBJ2-3; abundance: .; d_gene: TRBD2; CDR3nt: TGTGCCAGCAGCCCCCCTGGACTAGCGGGTAACACAGATACGCAGTATTTT; CDR3aa: CASSPPGLAGNTDTQYF
v_gene: TRBV6-5; j_gene: TRBJ2-3; abundance: .; d_gene: TRBD1; CDR3nt: TGTGCCAGCAGCTCCGGGACAGGGGTAATAGATACGCAGTATTTT; CDR3aa: CASSSGTGVIDTQYF
v_gene: TRBV2; j_gene: TRBJ1-4; abundance: .; d_gene: .; CDR3nt: TGTGCCAGCAGTGCGCAGGGTCTGTTCGTCTTGAGTGAAAAACTGTTTTTT; CDR3aa: CASSAQGLFVLSEKLFF
v_gene: TRBV27; j_gene: TRBJ2-7; abundance: .; d_gene: .; CDR3nt: TGTGCCAGCACCTTCATATCGTCGACAGGTTGGTACGAGCAGTACTTC; CDR3aa: CASTFISSTGWYEQYF
v_gene: TRBV4-3; j_gene: TRBJ1-2; abundance: .; d_gene: TRBD1; CDR3nt: TGCGCCAGCAGCCAAGCGAGGGGACAGGGGGCGCATGACTATGGCTACACCTTC; CDR3aa: CASSQARGQGAHDYGYTF
v_gene: TRBV12-5; j_gene: TRBJ2-1; abundance: .; d_gene: TRBD1; CDR3nt: TGTGCTAGTGGCCTGGACAGGGGTTCGGGCTCCTACAATGAGCAGTTCTTC; CDR3aa: CASGLDRGSGSYNEQFF
v_gene: TRBV29-1; j_gene: TRBJ1-3; abundance: .; d_gene: TRBD1; CDR3nt: TGCAGCGTTGAATTGTGGGACAGTGGAAACACCATATATTTT; CDR3aa: CSVELWDSGNTIYF
v_gene: TRBV5-1; j_gene: TRBJ2-1; abundance: .; d_gene: TRBD2; CDR3nt: TGCGCCAGCAGTTCTAGCGGGAGCTCCTACAATGAGCAGTTCTTC; CDR3aa: CASSSSGSSYNEQFF
v_gene: TRBV9; j_gene: TRBJ1-2; abundance: .; d_gene: TRBD1; CDR3nt: TGTGCCAGCAAAGGGACAGGACCGTACTATGGCTACACCTTC; CDR3aa: CASKGTGPYYGYTF
v_gene: TRBV11-2; j_gene: TRBJ1-2; abundance: once; d_gene: .; CDR3nt: TGTGCCAGCAGCTCCTTTTTACAGGGACGGGGAAGTGGCTACACCTTC; CDR3aa: CASSSFLQGRGSGYTF
v_gene: TRBV11-3; j_gene: TRBJ2-1; abundance: .; d_gene: .; CDR3nt: TGTGCCAGCAGCGTAAGAACCGGGACAAACAATGAGCAGTTCTTC; CDR3aa: CASSVRTGTNNEQFF
v_gene: TRBV9; j_gene: TRBJ1-3; abundance: .; d_gene: .; CDR3nt: TGTGCCAGCAGCACCCGTAGCGTCGGGCCCCCGGAGAACACCATATATTTT; CDR3aa: CASSTRSVGPPENTIYF
v_gene: TRBV19; j_gene: TRBJ2-1; abundance: .; d_gene: TRBD2; CDR3nt: TGTGCCAGTAGTACCCAAGCGGGAGGGGGCTACAATGAGCAGTTCTTC; CDR3aa: CASSTQAGGGYNEQFF
v_gene: TRBV19; j_gene: TRBJ1-5; abundance: .; d_gene: TRBD1; CDR3nt: TGTGCCAGTAGGGACAGGGGTGGCAATCAGCCCCAGCATTTT; CDR3aa: CASRDRGGNQPQHF
v_gene: TRBV7-9; j_gene: TRBJ2-2; abundance: .; d_gene: TRBD1; CDR3nt: TGTGCCAGCAGCCCAGGACAGGGGGACACCGGGGAGCTGTTTTTT; CDR3aa: CASSPGQGDTGELFF
v_gene: TRBV30; j_gene: TRBJ1-2; abundance: .; d_gene: .; CDR3nt: TGTGCCTGGAGTGTACGGGGGAGTTCGGTCACCTTC; CDR3aa: CAWSVRGSSVTF
v_gene: TRBV18; j_gene: TRBJ2-2; abundance: .; d_gene: .; CDR3nt: TGTGCCAGCTCACCCTCGGTGGAGGCCGGGGAGCTGTTTTTT; CDR3aa: CASSPSVEAGELFF
v_gene: TRBV9; j_gene: TRBJ1-2; abundance: once; d_gene: .; CDR3nt: TGTGCCAGCAGCGTGATTCCGAGTGGCCCGGGGAACTATGGCTACACCTTC; CDR3aa: CASSVIPSGPGNYGYTF
v_gene: TRBV3-1/TRBV3-2; j_gene: TRBJ1-4; abundance: few; d_gene: TRBD1; CDR3nt: TGTGCCAGCAGCACCGGGACAGCGAGCGAAAAACTGTTTTTT; CDR3aa: CASSTGTASEKLFF
v_gene: TRBV6-5; j_gene: TRBJ1-1; abundance: .; d_gene: .; CDR3nt: TGTGCCAGCACCCCGCCACACAACACTGAAGCTTTCTTT; CDR3aa: CASTPPHNTEAFF
v_gene: TRBV29-1; j_gene: TRBJ1-2; abundance: .; d_gene: .; CDR3nt: TGCAGCGCAAAGTTCCGGGACTACAACTATGGCTACACCTTC; CDR3aa: CSAKFRDYNYGYTF
v_gene: TRBV6-5; j_gene: TRBJ2-7; abundance: .; d_gene: .; CDR3nt: TGTGCCAGCAGCCTCGGACTGTACTACGAGCAGTACTTC; CDR3aa: CASSLGLYYEQYF
v_gene: TRBV4-3; j_gene: TRBJ1-4; abundance: .; d_gene: .; CDR3nt: TGCGCCAGCAGCCAAGAATTTCGGCAGGGGTATGAAAAACTGTTTTTT; CDR3aa: CASSQEFRQGYEKLFF
v_gene: TRBV6-2/TRBV6-3; j_gene: TRBJ1-2; abundance: .; d_gene: .; CDR3nt: TGTGCCAGCAGTTCCTACCCGCTGACACGTAACTATGGCTACACCTTC; CDR3aa: CASSSYPLTRNYGYTF
v_gene: TRBV6-5; j_gene: TRBJ1-3; abundance: .; d_gene: .; CDR3nt: TGTGCCAGCAGTTCCGAGGGACAATATGCTGGAAACACCATATATTTT; CDR3aa: CASSSEGQYAGNTIYF
v_gene: TRBV7-2; j_gene: TRBJ1-1; abundance: .; d_gene: .; CDR3nt: TGTGCCAGCAGTACTCGTTGGGCCGGCACTGAAGCTTTCTTT; CDR3aa: CASSTRWAGTEAFF
v_gene: TRBV7-9; j_gene: TRBJ1-1; abundance: .; d_gene: .; CDR3nt: TGTGCCAGCAGCCCCCGGGGGGACACTGAAGCTTTCTTT; CDR3aa: CASSPRGDTEAFF
v_gene: TRBV28; j_gene: TRBJ1-6; abundance: .; d_gene: .; CDR3nt: TGTGCCAGCAATTTGGCTTCGGGGGATAATTCACCCCTCCACTTT; CDR3aa: CASNLASGDNSPLHF
v_gene: TRBV14; j_gene: TRBJ2-1; abundance: .; d_gene: .; CDR3nt: TGTGCCAGCAGCCAACTTGTCTCTAGAAGCGGGCACTCCTACAATGAGCAGTTCTTC; CDR3aa: CASSQLVSRSGHSYNEQFF
v_gene: TRBV19; j_gene: TRBJ1-1; abundance: .; d_gene: .; CDR3nt: TGTGCCAGTAGTATCTTTTATGAAGCTTTCTTT; CDR3aa: CASSIFYEAFF
v_gene: TRBV27; j_gene: TRBJ1-1; abundance: once; d_gene: .; CDR3nt: TGTGCCAGCAGTCCAACGCGACTGGGAGGAACTGAAGCTTTCTTT; CDR3aa: CASSPTRLGGTEAFF
v_gene: TRBV19; j_gene: TRBJ1-1; abundance: .; d_gene: TRBD1; CDR3nt: TGTGCCAGTAGTCGGACAGGGGGCACTGAAGCTTTCTTT; CDR3aa: CASSRTGGTEAFF
v_gene: TRBV7-6; j_gene: TRBJ1-1; abundance: .; d_gene: .; CDR3nt: TGTGCCAGCAGCCCGTGGACTGAGAACACTGAAGCTTTCTTT; CDR3aa: CASSPWTENTEAFF
v_gene: TRBV7-8; j_gene: TRBJ1-5; abundance: many; d_gene: .; CDR3nt: TGTGCCAGCAGCCCCTCCTGGGTCGACTTTAGCAATCAGCCCCAGCATTTT; CDR3aa: CASSPSWVDFSNQPQHF
v_gene: TRBV11-2; j_gene: TRBJ2-2; abundance: .; d_gene: .; CDR3nt: TGTGCCAGCAGCAATCTTGCGATCACCGGGGAGCTGTTTTTT; CDR3aa: CASSNLAITGELFF
v_gene: TRBV19; j_gene: TRBJ2-1; abundance: .; d_gene: TRBD2; CDR3nt: TGTGCCAGTAGTAATCCGGGACTAGACTACAATGAGCAGTTCTTC; CDR3aa: CASSNPGLDYNEQFF
v_gene: TRBV21-1; j_gene: TRBJ1-3; abundance: .; d_gene: .; CDR3nt: TGTGCCAGCAGCAAAGTAGTAAGCCAAAACTCTGGAAACACCATATATTTT; CDR3aa: CASSKVVSQNSGNTIYF